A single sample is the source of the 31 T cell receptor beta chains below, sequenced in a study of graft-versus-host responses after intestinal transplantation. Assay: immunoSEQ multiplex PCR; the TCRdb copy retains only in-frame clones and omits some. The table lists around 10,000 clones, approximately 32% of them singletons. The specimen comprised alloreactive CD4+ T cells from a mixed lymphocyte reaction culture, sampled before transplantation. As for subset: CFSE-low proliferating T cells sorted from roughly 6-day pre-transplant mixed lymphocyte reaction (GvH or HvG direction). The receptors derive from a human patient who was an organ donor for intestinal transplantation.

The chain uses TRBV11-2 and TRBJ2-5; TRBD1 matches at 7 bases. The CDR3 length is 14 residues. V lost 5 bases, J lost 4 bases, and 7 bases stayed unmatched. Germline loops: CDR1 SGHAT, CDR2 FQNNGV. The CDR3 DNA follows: TGTGCCAGCAGCCCGGACAGGAATTTAGAGACCCAGTACTTC. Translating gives CASSPDRNLETQYF.

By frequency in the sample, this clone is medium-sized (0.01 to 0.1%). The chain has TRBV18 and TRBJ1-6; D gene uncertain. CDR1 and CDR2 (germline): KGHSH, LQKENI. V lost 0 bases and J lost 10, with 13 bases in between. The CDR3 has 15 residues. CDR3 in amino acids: CASSPPIVQNSPLHF. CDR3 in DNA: TGTGCCAGCTCACCACCGATCGTTCAGAACTCACCCCTCCACTTT.

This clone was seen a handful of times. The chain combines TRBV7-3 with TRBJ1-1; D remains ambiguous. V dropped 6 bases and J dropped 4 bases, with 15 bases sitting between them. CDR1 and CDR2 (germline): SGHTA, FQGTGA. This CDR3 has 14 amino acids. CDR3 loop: CASRHRGSGTEAFF. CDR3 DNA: TGTGCCAGCAGGCATCGGGGATCTGGCACTGAAGCTTTCTTT.

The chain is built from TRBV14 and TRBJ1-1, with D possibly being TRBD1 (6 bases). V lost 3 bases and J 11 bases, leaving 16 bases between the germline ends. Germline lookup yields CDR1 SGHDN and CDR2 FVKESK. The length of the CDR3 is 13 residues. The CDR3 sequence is CASSQGGASSAFF. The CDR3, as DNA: TGTGCCAGCAGCCAGGGGGGGGCGAGCTCTGCTTTCTTT. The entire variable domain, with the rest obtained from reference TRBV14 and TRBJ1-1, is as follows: EAGVTQFPSHSVIEKGQTVTLRCDPISGHDNLYWYRRVMGKEIKFLLHFVKESKQDESGMPNNRFLAERTGGTYSTLKVQPAELEDSGVYFCASSQGGASSAFFGQGTRLTVV.

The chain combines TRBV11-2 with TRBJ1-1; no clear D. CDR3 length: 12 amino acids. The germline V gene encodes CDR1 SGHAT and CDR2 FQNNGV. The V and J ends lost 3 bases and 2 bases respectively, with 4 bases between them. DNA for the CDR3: TGTGCCAGCAGCTTTAGAAACACTGAAGCTTTCTTT. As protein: CASSFRNTEAFF.

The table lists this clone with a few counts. The CDR3 region is CAISEQGGSYNSPLHF. Here the CDR3 DNA reads TGTGCCATCAGTGAACAGGGTGGGTCCTATAATTCACCCCTCCACTTT. V and J are TRBV10-3 and TRBJ1-6, with D possibly TRBD1 on 6 matching bases. This CDR3 contains 16 residues. CDR1 ENHRY and CDR2 SYGVKD come from the germline V gene. Trimming left V 3 bases short and J 1 base short, with 10 bases between.

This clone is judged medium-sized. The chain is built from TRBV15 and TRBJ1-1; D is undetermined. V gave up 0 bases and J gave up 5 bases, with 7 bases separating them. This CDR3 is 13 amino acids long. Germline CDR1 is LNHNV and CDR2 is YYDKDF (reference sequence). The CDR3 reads CATSRDEFTEAFF. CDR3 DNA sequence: TGTGCCACCAGCAGAGACGAGTTTACTGAAGCTTTCTTT.

The CDR3 DNA reads TGTGCCAGCAGTCCGGCCGGGTACAATGAGCAGTTCTTC. This encodes CASSPAGYNEQFF. J is TRBJ2-1 and V is TRBV27; D is uncertain. The CDR3 is made up of 13 amino acids. Germline assignment: CDR1 MNHEY and CDR2 SMNVEV (reference sequence). The V end lost 5 bases, the J end lost 4 bases, and 9 bases lay between the germline ends.

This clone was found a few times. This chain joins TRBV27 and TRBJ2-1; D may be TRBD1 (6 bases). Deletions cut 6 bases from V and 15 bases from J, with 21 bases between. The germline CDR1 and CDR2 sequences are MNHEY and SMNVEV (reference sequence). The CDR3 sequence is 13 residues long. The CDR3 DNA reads TGTGCCAGCAGGCCGGGACAAAATGTCCGTTCGTTCTTC. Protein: CASRPGQNVRSFF.

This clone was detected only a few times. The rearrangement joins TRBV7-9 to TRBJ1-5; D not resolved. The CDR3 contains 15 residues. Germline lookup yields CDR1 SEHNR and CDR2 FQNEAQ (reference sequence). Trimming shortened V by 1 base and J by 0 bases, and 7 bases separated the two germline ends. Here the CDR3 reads CASSLGAGSNQPQHF. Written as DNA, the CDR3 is TGTGCCAGCAGCTTAGGGGCAGGTAGCAATCAGCCCCAGCATTTT.

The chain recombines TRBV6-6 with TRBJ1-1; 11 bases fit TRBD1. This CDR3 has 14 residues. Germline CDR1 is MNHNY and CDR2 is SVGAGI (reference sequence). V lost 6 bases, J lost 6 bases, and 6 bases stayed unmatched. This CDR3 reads CASSADRGLAEAFF. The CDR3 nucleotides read TGTGCCAGCAGCGCGGACAGGGGGCTTGCTGAAGCTTTCTTT.

CDR3 sequence: CASTLTTSWSGELFF. The CDR3 DNA reads TGCGCCAGCACCCTGACTACTAGTTGGTCTGGGGAGCTGTTTTTT. The genes are TRBV5-1 and TRBJ2-2; D might be TRBD2 (5 bases). Germline lookup yields CDR1 SGHRS and CDR2 YFSETQ. Trimming removed 6 bases from V and 8 bases from J, with 20 bases in between. This CDR3 comprises 15 residues.

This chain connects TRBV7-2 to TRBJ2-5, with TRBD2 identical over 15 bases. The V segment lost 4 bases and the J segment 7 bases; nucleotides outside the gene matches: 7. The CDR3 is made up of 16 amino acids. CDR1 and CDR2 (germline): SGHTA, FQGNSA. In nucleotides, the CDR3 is TGTGCCAGCAGCTCACGGACTAGCGGGGGGGCCGTGACCCAGTACTTC. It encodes CASSSRTSGGAVTQYF.

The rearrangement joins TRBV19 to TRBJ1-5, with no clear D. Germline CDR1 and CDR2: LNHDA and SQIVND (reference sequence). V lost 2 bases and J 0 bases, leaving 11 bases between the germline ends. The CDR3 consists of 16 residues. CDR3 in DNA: TGTGCCAGTAGTATACAAACAGCTAATAGCAATCAGCCCCAGCATTTT. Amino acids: CASSIQTANSNQPQHF. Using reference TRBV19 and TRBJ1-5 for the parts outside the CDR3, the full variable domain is DGGITQSPKYLFRKEGQNVTLSCEQNLNHDAMYWYRQDPGQGLRLIYYSQIVNDFQKGDIAEGYSVSREKKESFPLTVTSAQKNPTAFYLCASSIQTANSNQPQHFGDGTRLSIL.

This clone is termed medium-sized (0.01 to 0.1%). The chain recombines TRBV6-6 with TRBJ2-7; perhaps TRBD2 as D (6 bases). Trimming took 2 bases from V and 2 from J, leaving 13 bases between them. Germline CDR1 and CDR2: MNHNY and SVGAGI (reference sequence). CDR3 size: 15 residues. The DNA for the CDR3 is TGTGCCAGCAGTTACCGTCGGGGGAGCCCCTACGAGCAGTACTTC. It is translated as CASSYRRGSPYEQYF.

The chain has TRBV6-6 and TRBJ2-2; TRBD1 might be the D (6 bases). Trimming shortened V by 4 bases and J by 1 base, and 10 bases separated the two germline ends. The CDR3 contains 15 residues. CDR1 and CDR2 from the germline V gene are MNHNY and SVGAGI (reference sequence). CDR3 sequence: CASSLGHLNTGELFF. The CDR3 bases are TGTGCCAGCAGTTTGGGACACCTGAACACCGGGGAGCTGTTTTTT.

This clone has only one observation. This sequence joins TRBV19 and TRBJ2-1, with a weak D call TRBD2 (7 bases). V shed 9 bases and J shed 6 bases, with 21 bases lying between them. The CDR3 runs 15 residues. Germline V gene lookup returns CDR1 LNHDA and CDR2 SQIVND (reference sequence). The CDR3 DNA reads TGTGCCAGCACCATACGGGGGGCAGAGGGCAATGAGCAGTTCTTC. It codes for CASTIRGAEGNEQFF.

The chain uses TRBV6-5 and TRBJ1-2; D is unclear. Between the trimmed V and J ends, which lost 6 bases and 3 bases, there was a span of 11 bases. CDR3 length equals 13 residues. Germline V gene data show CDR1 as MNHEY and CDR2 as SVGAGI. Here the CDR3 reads CASSSSPYYGYTF. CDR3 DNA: TGTGCCAGCAGCTCGAGTCCGTACTATGGCTACACCTTC.

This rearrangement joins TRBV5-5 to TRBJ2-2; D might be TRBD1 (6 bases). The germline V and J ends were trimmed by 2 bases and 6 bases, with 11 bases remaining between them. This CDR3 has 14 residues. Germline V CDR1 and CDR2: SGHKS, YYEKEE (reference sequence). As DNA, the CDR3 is TGTGCCAGCAGCTTAAACAGGGTGGCCGGGGAGCTGTTTTTT. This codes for CASSLNRVAGELFF.

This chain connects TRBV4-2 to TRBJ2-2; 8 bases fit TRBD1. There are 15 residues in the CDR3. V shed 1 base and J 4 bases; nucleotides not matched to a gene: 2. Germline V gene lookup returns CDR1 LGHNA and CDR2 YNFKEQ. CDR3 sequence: CASSQVDRGTGELFF. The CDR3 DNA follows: TGTGCCAGCAGCCAAGTTGACAGGGGCACCGGGGAGCTGTTTTTT.

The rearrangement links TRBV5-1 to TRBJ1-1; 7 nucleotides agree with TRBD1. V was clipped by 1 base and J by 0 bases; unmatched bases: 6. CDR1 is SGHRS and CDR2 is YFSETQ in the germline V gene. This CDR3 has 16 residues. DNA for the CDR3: TGCGCCAGCAGCTTGTATCAGGGGGGCATGAACACTGAAGCTTTCTTT. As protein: CASSLYQGGMNTEAFF.

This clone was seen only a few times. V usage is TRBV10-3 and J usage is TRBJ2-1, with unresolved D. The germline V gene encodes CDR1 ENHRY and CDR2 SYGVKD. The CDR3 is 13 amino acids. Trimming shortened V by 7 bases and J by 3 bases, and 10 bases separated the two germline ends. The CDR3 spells CAIKETHYNEQFF. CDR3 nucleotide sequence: TGTGCCATCAAGGAGACCCACTACAATGAGCAGTTCTTC.

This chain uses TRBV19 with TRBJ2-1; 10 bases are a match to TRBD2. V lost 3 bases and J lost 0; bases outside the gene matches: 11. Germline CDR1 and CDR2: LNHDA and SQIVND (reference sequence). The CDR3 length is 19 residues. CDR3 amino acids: CASSINGLAALSSYNEQFF. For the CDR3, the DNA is TGTGCCAGTAGTATTAACGGACTAGCGGCCCTGAGCTCCTACAATGAGCAGTTCTTC.

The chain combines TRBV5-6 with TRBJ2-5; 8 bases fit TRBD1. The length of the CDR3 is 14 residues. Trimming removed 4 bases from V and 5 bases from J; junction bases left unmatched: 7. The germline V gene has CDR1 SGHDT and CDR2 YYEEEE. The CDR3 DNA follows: TGTGCCAGCAGCGGCGGACAGGGTTGGGAGACCCAGTACTTC. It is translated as CASSGGQGWETQYF.

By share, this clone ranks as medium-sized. The DNA for the CDR3 is TGCGCCAGCAGCAGTAACACAGGGGCCACTGAAGCTTTCTTT. This gives the protein CASSSNTGATEAFF. The chain combines TRBV5-1 with TRBJ1-1; 7 bases map to TRBD1. Looked up from germline, CDR1 is SGHRS and CDR2 is YFSETQ. After removal of 4 bases from V and 4 bases from J, the junction contained 7 bases not matched to a gene. This CDR3 is built from 14 residues.

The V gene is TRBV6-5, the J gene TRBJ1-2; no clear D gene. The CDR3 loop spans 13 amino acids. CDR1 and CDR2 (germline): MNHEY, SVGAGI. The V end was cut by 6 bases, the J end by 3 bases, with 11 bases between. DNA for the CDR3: TGTGCCAGCAGCCCTGCCCGAGACTATGGCTACACCTTC. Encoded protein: CASSPARDYGYTF.

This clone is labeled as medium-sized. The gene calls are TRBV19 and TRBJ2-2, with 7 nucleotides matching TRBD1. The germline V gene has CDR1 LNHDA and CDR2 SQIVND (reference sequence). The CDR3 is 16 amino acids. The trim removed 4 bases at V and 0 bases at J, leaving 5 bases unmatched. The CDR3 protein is CASSRGGQSNTGELFF. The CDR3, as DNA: TGTGCCAGTAGTAGAGGGGGACAGTCGAACACCGGGGAGCTGTTTTTT.

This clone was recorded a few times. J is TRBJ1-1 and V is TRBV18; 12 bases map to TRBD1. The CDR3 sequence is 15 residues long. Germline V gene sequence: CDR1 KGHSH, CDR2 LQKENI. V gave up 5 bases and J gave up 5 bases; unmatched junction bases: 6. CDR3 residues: CASSARDRGRTEAFF. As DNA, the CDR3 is TGTGCCAGCTCAGCCCGGGACAGGGGGCGTACTGAAGCTTTCTTT.

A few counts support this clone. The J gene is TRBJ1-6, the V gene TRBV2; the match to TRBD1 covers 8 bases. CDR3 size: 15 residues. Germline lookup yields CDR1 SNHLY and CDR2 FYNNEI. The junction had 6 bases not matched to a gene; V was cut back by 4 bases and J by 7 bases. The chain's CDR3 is CASSADRAANSPLHF. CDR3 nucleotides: TGTGCCAGCAGTGCGGACAGGGCGGCGAATTCACCCCTCCACTTT.

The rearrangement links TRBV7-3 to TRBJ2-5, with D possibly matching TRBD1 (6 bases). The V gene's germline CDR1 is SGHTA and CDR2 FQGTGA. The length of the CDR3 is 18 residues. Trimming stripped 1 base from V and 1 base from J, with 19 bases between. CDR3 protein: CASSLRGWGPKTQETQYF. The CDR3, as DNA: TGTGCCAGCAGCTTAAGAGGTTGGGGGCCAAAGACCCAAGAGACCCAGTACTTC. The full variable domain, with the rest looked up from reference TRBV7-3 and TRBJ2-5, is GAGVSQTPSNKVTEKGKYVELRCDPISGHTALYWYRQSLGQGPEFLIYFQGTGAADDSGLPNDRFFAVRPEGSVSTLKIQRTERGDSAVYLCASSLRGWGPKTQETQYFGPGTRLLVL.

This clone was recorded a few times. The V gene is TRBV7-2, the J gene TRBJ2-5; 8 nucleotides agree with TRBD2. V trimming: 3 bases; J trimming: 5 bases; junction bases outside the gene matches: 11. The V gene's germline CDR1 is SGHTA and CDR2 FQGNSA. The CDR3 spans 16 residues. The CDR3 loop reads CASSLDRTPGGETQYF. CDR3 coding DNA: TGTGCCAGCAGCTTGGATCGGACCCCGGGGGGGGAGACCCAGTACTTC.